The clone carrying this T cell receptor beta chain has ten or more counts. No antigen is known for it. The V gene's germline CDR1 is SGHAT and CDR2 FQNNGV. The CDR3 totals 15 residues. V lost 1 base, J lost 3 bases, and 12 bases lay in between. These data come from a study of regulatory T cells in long-lasting Graves disease. Whole-study context: Over 5 years of antithyroid drugs with positive TSH receptor antibodies was taken to mean persistent Graves' disease.

CDR3 regions were amplified by Arm-PCR using iRepertoire HTBI primers to build TCR beta libraries. Authors' analysis steps: Spanning all samples, the identified segments comprised some 60 TRBV and more than 11 TRBJ. TCRdb reprocessed the multiplex PCR reads via MiXCR and lists one record per CDR3 protein. Here the V and J calls rest on TCRdb's processing, not on the authors' analysis. Altogether about 660,000 distinct CDR3 sequences are present, about 30% being singletons, with the ten largest covering around 40%. General study points: Sharing of public clonotypes was greater in persistent patients (around 2,500) than in new patients (966).

Noted time point: persistent/refractory GD, antithyroid drugs over 5 years with positive TRAb. PBMC-extracted RNA yielded the TCR library. Staff drew around 8.5 milliliters of peripheral blood into EDTA tubes. This clonotype was obtained from a female donor with Graves disease. Material: peripheral blood mononuclear cells (PBMCs), obtained when the disease was refractory, from a patient treated with antithyroid drugs. V and J are TRBV11-2 and TRBJ2-5; tentative D call: TRBD2 (6 bases). The CDR3 loop is CASSLVGRREETQYF. Written as DNA, the CDR3 is TGTGCCAGCAGCTTAGTCGGGAGACGGGAAGAGACCCAGTACTTC.